This T cell receptor (beta chain) derives from a study of T-cell reconstitution after alpha-beta-depleted transplantation in children. Regarding the study as a whole: Surviving recipient T cells and intrathymic progenitors accounted for some patients' high TCRbeta diversity at day 60. Expanded graft clones numbering several hundred reportedly gave rise to alpha-beta T cells about two months after transplant. The authors attributed T-cell counts and diversity one year after transplant mostly to newly produced T cells.

Remarks on this clonotype: Its specificity is unknown.

For TCRbeta, the library was prepared with unique molecular identifiers. In TCRdb, the PCR reads were re-called with MiXCR into one record per CDR3 protein. This sample yields about 580,000 distinct CDR3 sequences, of which roughly 23% are seen a single time; roughly 15% belongs to the top ten. The V gene's germline CDR1 is SGHRS and CDR2 YFSETQ. This CDR3 spans 12 amino acids. Trimming took 1 base from V and 7 from J, leaving 5 bases between them. The source was PBMCs, mostly from graft donor cells, collected 360 days after TCRalphabeta/CD19-depleted stem cell transplant. V gene TRBV5-1 combines with J gene TRBJ2-2; no reliable D call. This sequence originates from a boy in the first two years of life who had a stem cell transplant for acute myeloid leukemia, so the T cells may come from the graft donor. The CDR3 bases are TGCGCCAGCAGCTTGTTCGACGGGGAGCTGTTTTTT. Translation gives CASSLFDGELFF.